This T cell receptor beta chain was profiled in a study of blood T cells in healthy people across ages. On the study more broadly: Using template switching, researchers captured about one barcoded beta molecule for each two T cells.

For this clonotype: The antigen is undetermined. With a much larger clone just one base away, this may be a read error.

Study observations and caveats: TCR beta diversity, measured per million T cells, fell in a roughly linear way with age.

This CDR3 is built from 14 residues. Germline CDR1 is SQVTM and CDR2 is ANQGSEA. Trimming took 7 bases from V and 3 from J; bases not matched to a gene: 9. Next came a second PCR, run for about 6 to 12 cycles, which used a sample-barcoded 5' primer along with a J-beta primer mix. MiXCR, run by TCRdb on the 5' RACE reads, gives a single entry per CDR3 protein. The data contain 700,000 to 950,000 distinct CDR3 sequences, roughly 60% of them seen just once; the ten biggest clones take up roughly 22%. This sequence joins TRBV29-1 and TRBJ2-7; 10 positions match TRBD2. Sequences were obtained from blood. This TCR was sampled from a man aged 30 to 45 in good health. For the CDR3, the DNA is TGCAGCGCCGACAGCGGGAGGGGCGGCTACGAGCAGTACTTC. This translates into CSADSGRGGYEQYF.